A selection of T cell receptor beta chains follows, all from one sample in a study of shared clonotypes between healthy human individuals. Here immunoSEQ multiplex PCR was the method, and the copy in TCRdb shows in-frame clones only, minus some. Here the sample spans some 2.1 million clones, 90% to 95% being singletons. Input material: naive CD8+ T cells from PBMCs. The receptor source for this set is a man between 18 and 29 years old in good health. Some clones in this sample may be carry-over from other donors' samples. Both conserved end residues are part of each CDR3. Fields, in order: V gene, D gene, clone size, J gene, CDR3 DNA, CDR3 protein. A D gene is named only where the DNA matches it firmly. Clone size appears in some rows only: once, few, many, or a class for an expanded clone.

TRBV7-3	TRBD2	.	TRBJ2-3	TGTGCCAGCAGCGGGCTAGCGGGAGCGAGGGATACGCAGTATTTT	CASSGLAGARDTQYF
TRBV4-1	.	.	TRBJ2-2	TGCGCCAGCAGCCAAGAAGAAGGACTTCCCGGGGAGCTGTTTTTT	CASSQEEGLPGELFF
TRBV19	.	.	TRBJ2-7	TGTGCCAGTAGTATAGAAGGGGGCTCCTACGAGCAGTACTTC	CASSIEGGSYEQYF
TRBV19	.	.	TRBJ2-1	TGTGCCAGCACTATTGGCGGCAATGAGCAGTTCTTC	CASTIGGNEQFF
TRBV19	TRBD1	.	TRBJ1-2	TGTGCCAGTAGTCCAGCGCCGGACAGGACCAATTATGGCTACACCTTC	CASSPAPDRTNYGYTF
TRBV30	TRBD1	.	TRBJ1-6	TGTGCCTGGAGTTCACAGGGGGCGCGCAATTCACCCCTCCACTTT	CAWSSQGARNSPLHF
TRBV7-2	.	.	TRBJ2-7	TGTGCCAGCAGCCTCAGGGCTACCGGAGGGGGAACCACCTACGAGCAGTACTTC	CASSLRATGGGTTYEQYF
TRBV7-9	TRBD2	.	TRBJ2-1	TGTGCCAGCAGCCCCCCGGGACTAGCGGGAGGGCCTAACAATGAGCAGTTCTTC	CASSPPGLAGGPNNEQFF
TRBV7-8	.	.	TRBJ2-3	TGTGCCAGCAGCTTGGGCGGGGAGTGGAGCACAGATACGCAGTATTTT	CASSLGGEWSTDTQYF
TRBV7-2	.	.	TRBJ2-2	TGTGCCAGCAGCTTCCCCGGGGCAGGGCGGGACACCGGGGAGCTGTTTTTT	CASSFPGAGRDTGELFF
TRBV9	.	.	TRBJ1-2	TGTGCCAGCAGCCCTCATGATGGCTATGGCTACACCTTC	CASSPHDGYGYTF
TRBV28	TRBD1	.	TRBJ1-1	TGTGCCAGCAAATACCAGGGGGGACCCGAAGCTTTCTTT	CASKYQGGPEAFF
TRBV7-6	.	.	TRBJ1-3	TGTGCCAGCAGTACCCCCCGGGGAGAAGTCGGTGGAAACACCATATATTTT	CASSTPRGEVGGNTIYF
TRBV27	TRBD1	.	TRBJ2-7	TGTGCCAGCAGTCAGACAGGGAACCCCTACGAGCAGTACTTC	CASSQTGNPYEQYF
TRBV7-9	.	.	TRBJ2-1	TGTGCCGCCCGGGGGATTGGCAATGAGCAGTTCTTC	CAARGIGNEQFF
TRBV4-1	.	.	TRBJ2-2	TGCGCCAGCCAAACGGTGCCATCGAACACCGGGGAGCTGTTTTTT	CASQTVPSNTGELFF
TRBV25-1	TRBD1	.	TRBJ2-7	TGTGCCAGCAGAGGACAGGGGATGTGGTACGAGCAGTACTTC	CASRGQGMWYEQYF
TRBV7-3	TRBD2	.	TRBJ2-3	TGTGCCAGCAGCTCTGGGACTAGCGGGAGAGAACAAGATACGCAGTATTTT	CASSSGTSGREQDTQYF
TRBV11-2	.	.	TRBJ2-2	TGTGCCAGCAGCTCCCACGGGACTCTTACGAACACCGGGGAGCTGTTTTTT	CASSSHGTLTNTGELFF
TRBV7-9	.	.	TRBJ2-1	TGTGCCAGCAGCTTAGGGGGGGTCCCCCCCTACAATGAGCAGTTCTTC	CASSLGGVPPYNEQFF
TRBV27	.	.	TRBJ1-2	TGTGCCAGCAGTCCGGGACACAACCTTAACTATGGCTACACCTTC	CASSPGHNLNYGYTF
TRBV2	.	.	TRBJ2-4	TGTGCCGGCTCGAACGTAATTATAGCCAAAAACATTCAGTACTTC	CAGSNVIIAKNIQYF
TRBV5-1	TRBD2	.	TRBJ2-7	TGCGCCAGCAGGGAAGGAGCGGGAGTTCCGCAGTACTTC	CASREGAGVPQYF
TRBV19	.	.	TRBJ1-1	TGTGCCAGTAGTATAGCTGGGGCGGTGACTGAAGCTTTCTTT	CASSIAGAVTEAFF
TRBV23-1	.	.	TRBJ1-5	TGCGCCAGCAGTCCTCGGAGGCCTCAAGGCAACCAGCCCCAGCATTTT	CASSPRRPQGNQPQHF
TRBV28	.	once	TRBJ1-1	TGTGCCAGCTGCCCGGCAGGGGATCAAAACACTGAAGCTTTCTTT	CASCPAGDQNTEAFF
TRBV11-2	.	.	TRBJ2-7	TGTGCCAGCAGCTTAGGCGCGGGGCACGAGCAGTACTTC	CASSLGAGHEQYF
TRBV6-5	.	.	TRBJ1-1	TGTGCCAGCCTCAACAGGGTCGGGAAATACACTGAAGCTTTCTTT	CASLNRVGKYTEAFF
TRBV28	.	.	TRBJ2-5	TGTGCCAGCAGGGGGCGGAATTCGCAGGAGACCCAGTACTTC	CASRGRNSQETQYF
TRBV4-2	.	.	TRBJ2-7	TGTGCCAGCAGCCAGGGGACTTACGAGCAGTACTTC	CASSQGTYEQYF
TRBV28	.	.	TRBJ2-1	TGTGCCAGCAGCCCTGCCAGCGGGCCCTCCTACAATGAGCAGTTCTTC	CASSPASGPSYNEQFF
TRBV18	.	.	TRBJ2-1	TGTGCCAGCTCACCTCTGGGGGGAGCTGCGAATGAGCAGTTCTTC	CASSPLGGAANEQFF
TRBV4-3	.	.	TRBJ2-3	TGCGCCAGCAGCCAAGTGGGGGCCACCCCGTCCCCGGATACGCAGTATTTT	CASSQVGATPSPDTQYF
TRBV9	.	.	TRBJ2-7	TGTGCCAGCAGCGTAGGAAATATGGGGGGAGACGAGCAGTACTTC	CASSVGNMGGDEQYF
TRBV6-5	.	.	TRBJ2-5	TGTGCCAGCAGCCCGGGAAGAGCGTGGGAGCAGTACTTC	CASSPGRAWEQYF
TRBV5-6	TRBD1	once	TRBJ2-1	TGTGCCAGCAGCCCGGGACAGGGGGTCCATGAGCAGTTCTTC	CASSPGQGVHEQFF
TRBV15	.	.	TRBJ1-5	TGTGCCACCAGCAGGCAAAGGGGCAATCAGCCCCAGCATTTT	CATSRQRGNQPQHF
TRBV5-4	.	.	TRBJ2-3	TGTGCCAGCAGCTTGACACGCGACACCAGGGATACGCAGTATTTT	CASSLTRDTRDTQYF
TRBV6-1	TRBD1	.	TRBJ1-2	TGTGCCACCAGACAGGGCCCTGCCTACGGCTACACCTTC	CATRQGPAYGYTF
TRBV19	.	.	TRBJ2-7	TGTGCCAGTAGTATTGGAACCCTGGGGAGCTTCTACGAGCAGTACTTC	CASSIGTLGSFYEQYF
TRBV30	TRBD1	.	TRBJ1-5	TGTGCCTGGAGTGTAGCGGCAGGGGGCCAGCCCCAGCATTTT	CAWSVAAGGQPQHF
TRBV6-1	TRBD2	.	TRBJ2-7	TGTGCCAGCAGTGAGTGGGAGGGAGAGTTCTACGAGCAGTACTTC	CASSEWEGEFYEQYF
TRBV6-5	.	once	TRBJ2-5	TGTGCCAGCAGTTACTCAGGCAGGGCCCCAGAGACCCAGTACTTC	CASSYSGRAPETQYF
TRBV29-1	TRBD1	.	TRBJ2-7	TGCAGCGTGAATGGATATAGGGACAGCTACGAGCAGTACTTC	CSVNGYRDSYEQYF
TRBV6-8	TRBD1	.	TRBJ1-5	TGTGCCAGCAGTTACTCGCGACAGGGGCCCTCTTATAGCAATCAGCCCCAGCATTTT	CASSYSRQGPSYSNQPQHF
TRBV9	TRBD2	.	TRBJ2-7	TGTGCCAGCAGCGTAGGGGGACTAGCGGGACTCGAGCAGTACTTC	CASSVGGLAGLEQYF
TRBV11-2	.	once	TRBJ2-3	TGTGCGGACAAGCCTCGCGCGGATACGCAGTATTTT	CADKPRADTQYF
TRBV27	TRBD2	.	TRBJ2-3	TGTGCCAGCAGTTCGAGACTAGCGGGAGTATCAGATACGCAGTATTTT	CASSSRLAGVSDTQYF
TRBV7-8	TRBD2	.	TRBJ2-7	TGTGCCAGCAGCTTAGGACTAGCGGGAGTTATTCTCTACGAGCAGTACTTC	CASSLGLAGVILYEQYF
TRBV27	TRBD2	.	TRBJ2-1	TGTGCCAGCACAGCGGGAGGGCCGTACAATGAGCAGTTCTTC	CASTAGGPYNEQFF
TRBV7-9	.	.	TRBJ2-2	TGTGCCAGCAGCCGGACGGAGACCGGGGAGCTGTTTTTT	CASSRTETGELFF
TRBV19	TRBD2	.	TRBJ2-1	TGTGCCAGTAGTATCCTAGCGGAGGACAATGAGCAGTTCTTC	CASSILAEDNEQFF
TRBV27	TRBD2	.	TRBJ2-7	TGTGCCAGCAGTCCTTACCAGGGACTAGTCTCCTACGAGCAGTACTTC	CASSPYQGLVSYEQYF
TRBV20-1	.	.	TRBJ2-7	TGCAGTGCCCCGGTCGGCTACGAGCAGTACTTC	CSAPVGYEQYF
TRBV6-1	.	.	TRBJ2-7	TGTGCCAGCAGTAGATACGAGCAGTACTTC	CASSRYEQYF